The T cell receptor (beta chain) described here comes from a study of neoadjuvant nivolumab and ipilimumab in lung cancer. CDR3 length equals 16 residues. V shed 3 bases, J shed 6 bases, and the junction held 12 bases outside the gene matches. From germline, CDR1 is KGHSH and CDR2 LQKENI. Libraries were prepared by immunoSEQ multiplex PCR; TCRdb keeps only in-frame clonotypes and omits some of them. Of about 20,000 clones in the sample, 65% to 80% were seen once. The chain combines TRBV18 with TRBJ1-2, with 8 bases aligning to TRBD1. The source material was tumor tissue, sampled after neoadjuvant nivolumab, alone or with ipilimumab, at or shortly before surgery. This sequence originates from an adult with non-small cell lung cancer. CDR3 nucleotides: TGTGCCAGCTCACCCGACTTACAGGGGGATTCAGATGGCTACACCTTC. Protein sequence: CASSPDLQGDSDGYTF.